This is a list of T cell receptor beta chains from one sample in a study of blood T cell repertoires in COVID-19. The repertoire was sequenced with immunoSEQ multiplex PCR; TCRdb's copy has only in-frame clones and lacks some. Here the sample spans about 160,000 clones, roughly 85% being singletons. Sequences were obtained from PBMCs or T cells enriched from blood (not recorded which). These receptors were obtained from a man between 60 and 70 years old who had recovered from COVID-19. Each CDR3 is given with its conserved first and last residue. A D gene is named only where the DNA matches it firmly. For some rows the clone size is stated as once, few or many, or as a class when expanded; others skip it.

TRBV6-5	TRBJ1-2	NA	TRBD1	CASSYLDRGRGGYTF	TGTGCCAGCAGTTACCTGGACAGGGGGCGAGGTGGCTACACCTTC
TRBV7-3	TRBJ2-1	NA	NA	CASSPSAVGGAREQFF	TGTGCCAGCAGCCCAAGTGCGGTGGGGGGGGCCCGTGAGCAGTTCTTC
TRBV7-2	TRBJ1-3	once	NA	CASSSTGFSGNTIYF	TGTGCCAGCAGCTCGACAGGTTTCTCTGGAAACACCATATATTTT
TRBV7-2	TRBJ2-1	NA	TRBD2	CASSSSSGGARNEQFF	TGTGCCAGCAGCTCTTCTAGCGGGGGGGCGAGAAATGAGCAGTTCTTC
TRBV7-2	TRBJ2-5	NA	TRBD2	CASSPLFLLGLQETQYF	TGTGCCAGCAGCCCACTGTTTCTACTGGGACTACAAGAGACCCAGTACTTC
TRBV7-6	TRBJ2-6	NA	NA	CASSLAPGPSGANVLTF	TGTGCCAGCAGCTTAGCGCCCGGTCCCTCTGGGGCCAACGTCCTGACTTTC
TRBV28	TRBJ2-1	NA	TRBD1	CASSSGTGLYNEQFF	TGTGCCAGCAGCTCCGGGACAGGGCTCTACAATGAGCAGTTCTTC
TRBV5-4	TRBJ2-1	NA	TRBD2	CASYPSGGVYNEQFF	TGTGCCAGTTACCCCAGCGGGGGGGTATACAATGAGCAGTTCTTC
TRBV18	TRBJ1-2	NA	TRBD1	CASSPGTGAYGYTF	TGTGCCAGCTCCCCCGGGACAGGGGCCTATGGCTACACCTTC
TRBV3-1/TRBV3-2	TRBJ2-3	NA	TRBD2	CASSRGLAGGTDTQYF	TGTGCCAGCAGCCGGGGACTAGCGGGGGGCACAGATACGCAGTATTTT
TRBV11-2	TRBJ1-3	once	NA	CASSLSDSSGNTIYF	TGTGCCAGCAGCTTATCGGACAGCTCTGGAAACACCATATATTTT
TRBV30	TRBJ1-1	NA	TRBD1	CAWDGQGPGNTEAFF	TGTGCCTGGGATGGACAGGGGCCGGGGAACACTGAAGCTTTCTTT
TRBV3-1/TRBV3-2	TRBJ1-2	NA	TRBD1	CASSQEPQGAGGYTF	TGTGCCAGCAGCCAAGAACCGCAGGGGGCGGGTGGCTACACCTTC
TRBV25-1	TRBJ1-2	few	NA	CASSEYVEEGYGYTF	TGTGCCAGCAGTGAATACGTGGAGGAGGGCTATGGCTACACCTTC
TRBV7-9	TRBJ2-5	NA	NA	CASSLFGGEQETQYF	TGTGCCAGCAGCTTGTTTGGCGGGGAGCAAGAGACCCAGTACTTC
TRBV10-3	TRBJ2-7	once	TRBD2	CAISESGGRVPDGEQYF	TGTGCCATCAGTGAGTCGGGGGGGAGGGTCCCAGACGGCGAGCAGTACTTC
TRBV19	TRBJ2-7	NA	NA	CASSMGGGFSYEQYF	TGTGCCAGTAGTATGGGTGGAGGGTTCTCCTACGAGCAGTACTTC
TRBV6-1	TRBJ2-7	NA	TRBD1	CASSDGTGGYEQYF	TGTGCCAGCAGTGACGGGACAGGGGGCTACGAGCAGTACTTC
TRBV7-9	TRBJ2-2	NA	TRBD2	CASSLGNLAGPSGELFF	TGTGCCAGCAGCTTGGGGAACCTAGCGGGCCCGTCCGGGGAGCTGTTTTTT
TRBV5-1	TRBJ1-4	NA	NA	CASRPQGANEKLFF	TGCGCCAGCAGGCCACAGGGTGCCAATGAAAAACTGTTTTTT
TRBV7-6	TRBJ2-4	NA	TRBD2	CASSLDPSGNIQYF	TGTGCCAGCAGCTTAGATCCTAGCGGCAACATTCAGTACTTC
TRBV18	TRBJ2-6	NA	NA	CASSLTVLSSSGANVLTF	TGTGCCAGCTCACTGACAGTACTATCCTCCTCTGGGGCCAACGTCCTGACTTTC
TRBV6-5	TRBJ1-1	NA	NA	CASSYVGGRGAFF	TGTGCCAGCAGTTACGTGGGGGGAAGAGGAGCTTTCTTT
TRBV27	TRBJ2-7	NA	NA	CASSLSIGHSYEQYF	TGTGCCAGCAGTTTATCGATCGGTCATTCCTACGAGCAGTACTTC
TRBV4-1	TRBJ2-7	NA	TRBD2	CASSQDLAGASYEQYF	TGCGCCAGCAGCCAAGATCTAGCGGGAGCCTCCTACGAGCAGTACTTC
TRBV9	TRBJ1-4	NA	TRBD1	CASSVLGQENEKLFF	TGTGCCAGCAGCGTCCTAGGACAGGAGAATGAAAAACTGTTTTTT
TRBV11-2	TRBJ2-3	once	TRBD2	CASSPSDLAGVDTQYF	TGTGCCAGCAGCCCCAGTGACCTAGCGGGAGTAGATACGCAGTATTTT
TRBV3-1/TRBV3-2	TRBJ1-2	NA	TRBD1	CASSQRGQQSNYGYTF	TGTGCCAGCAGCCAAAGGGGACAGCAAAGTAACTATGGCTACACCTTC
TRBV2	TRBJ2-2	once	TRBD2	CASSPGLAGTGELFF	TGTGCCAGCAGCCCGGGACTAGCGGGAACCGGGGAGCTGTTTTTT